This TCR beta chain was profiled in a study of siplizumab effects on memory and regulatory T cells. Every sample had roughly 9.1 x 10^4 of its TCR templates assayed. Clones were sequenced by immunoSEQ multiplex PCR, and TCRdb holds only the in-frame ones, with some missing. The data hold nearly 85,000 clones, with 95% observed a single time. Notes on the study in general: Apparently key alloresponse contributors, naive T cells also seemed more diverse than memory cells.

Of note for this clone: What it binds is unknown.

CDR1 MGHDK and CDR2 SYGVNS come from the germline V gene. The CDR3 is 15 residues long. V was clipped by 4 bases and J by 1 base, with 13 bases between them. V is TRBV25-1 and J is TRBJ1-1; D is ambiguous. The clonotype was recovered from a human donor in good health. Sequencing input: CD8+ T cells sorted from blood. The CDR3 region has the DNA TGTGCCAGCAGTGTAGGTCGAGGCAAGAACACTGAAGCTTTCTTT. Its protein is CASSVGRGKNTEAFF.